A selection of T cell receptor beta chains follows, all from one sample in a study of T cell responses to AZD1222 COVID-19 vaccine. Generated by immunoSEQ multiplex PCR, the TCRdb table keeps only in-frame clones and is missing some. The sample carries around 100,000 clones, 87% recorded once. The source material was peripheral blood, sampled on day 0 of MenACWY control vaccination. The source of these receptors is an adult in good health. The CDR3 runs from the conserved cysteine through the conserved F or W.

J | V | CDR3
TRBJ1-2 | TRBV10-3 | CAISPEPGAGYGYTF
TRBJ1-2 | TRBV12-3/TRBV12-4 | CASSFGTGGYTF
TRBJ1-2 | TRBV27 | CASSLRGNYGYTF
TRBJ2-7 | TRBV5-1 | CASSPGGTGGREQYF
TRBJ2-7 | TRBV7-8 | CASSLARGSTYEQYF
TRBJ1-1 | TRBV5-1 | CASSLIGAGNTEAFF
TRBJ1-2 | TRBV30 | CAWSTGVSGYTF
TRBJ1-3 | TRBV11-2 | CASSLDWGGSGNTIYF
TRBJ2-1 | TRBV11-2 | CASSLGGATLFGRYNEQFF
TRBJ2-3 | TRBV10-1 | CASSEGLARSDTQYF
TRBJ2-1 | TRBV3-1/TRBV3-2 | CASSQGLAGGRGSSYNEQFF
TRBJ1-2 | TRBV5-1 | CASTLENGGDSYGYTF